The source of this T cell receptor beta chain is a study of cytomegalovirus exposure and HLA in healthy donors. Across the whole study: The 500 to 750 first-cohort repertoires and the 120 or so validation repertoires shared the same platform, a later analysis reported. General observations from the study: There were a few CMV-associated chains whose specificity for CMV antigens was confirmed in vitro. There were some public TCRs occurring in many donors, but most TCR sequences were rare.

The length of the CDR3 is 15 residues. V was shortened by 0 bases and J by 0 bases, with 9 bases between the two germline ends. Looked up from germline, CDR1 is MNHEY and CDR2 is SVGAGI. Libraries were prepared by immunoSEQ multiplex PCR; TCRdb keeps only in-frame clonotypes and omits some of them. The table includes over 60,000 clones, around 97% detected once. Points on this clone: Its antigen is as yet unknown.

The donors were part of the validation cohort, which consisted of about 120 subjects and was separate from the first cohort of hundreds of subjects. Material for sequencing was PBMCs. The sequence came from a man between 18 and 29 years old in good health and CMV-seronegative. The chain is built from TRBV6-5 and TRBJ2-7; no firm D call. The CDR3 spells CASSYSPRSSYEQYF. The CDR3 nucleotides are TGTGCCAGCAGTTACTCGCCCAGATCCTCCTACGAGCAGTACTTC.